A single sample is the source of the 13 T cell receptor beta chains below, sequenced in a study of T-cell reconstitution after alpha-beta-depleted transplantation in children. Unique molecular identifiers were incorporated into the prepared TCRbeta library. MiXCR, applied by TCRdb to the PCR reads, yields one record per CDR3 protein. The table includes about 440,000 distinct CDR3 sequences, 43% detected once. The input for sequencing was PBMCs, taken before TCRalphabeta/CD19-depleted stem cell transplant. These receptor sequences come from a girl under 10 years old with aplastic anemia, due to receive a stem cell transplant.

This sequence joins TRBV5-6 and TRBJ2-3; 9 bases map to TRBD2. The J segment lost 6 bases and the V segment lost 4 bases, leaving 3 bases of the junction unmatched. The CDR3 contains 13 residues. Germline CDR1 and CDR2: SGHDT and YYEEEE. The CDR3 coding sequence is TGTGCCAGCAGCGGAGGACTAGCGGATACGCAGTATTTT. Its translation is CASSGGLADTQYF.

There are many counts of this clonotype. In nucleotides, the CDR3 is TGTGCCAGCAGCTTAATACATGGAGGGATCGCTTTCTTT. This sequence encodes CASSLIHGGIAFF. The chain has TRBV11-3 and TRBJ1-1; D unclear. The CDR3 has 13 residues. The V gene lost 2 bases and the J gene lost 11 bases, with 15 bases spanning the gap. Germline CDR1 reads SGHNT; CDR2 reads YENEEA.

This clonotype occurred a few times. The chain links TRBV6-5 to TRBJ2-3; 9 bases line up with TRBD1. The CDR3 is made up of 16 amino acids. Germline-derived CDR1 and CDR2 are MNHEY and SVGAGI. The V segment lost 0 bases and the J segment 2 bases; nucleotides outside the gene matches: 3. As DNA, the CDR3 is TGTGCCAGCAGTTACTCCCGGACAGGGGCCACAGATACGCAGTATTTT. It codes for CASSYSRTGATDTQYF.

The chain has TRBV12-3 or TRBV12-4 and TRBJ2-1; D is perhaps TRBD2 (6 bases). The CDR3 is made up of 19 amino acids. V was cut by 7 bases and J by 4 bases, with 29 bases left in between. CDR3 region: CASTSSGQGRRRKYNEQFF. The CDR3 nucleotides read TGTGCCAGCACCTCGAGCGGGCAGGGAAGGAGGAGAAAATACAATGAGCAGTTCTTC.

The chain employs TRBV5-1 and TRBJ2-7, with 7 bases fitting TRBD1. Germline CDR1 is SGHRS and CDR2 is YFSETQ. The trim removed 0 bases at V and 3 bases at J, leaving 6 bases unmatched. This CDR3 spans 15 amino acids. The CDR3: CASSLAGTDDYEQYF. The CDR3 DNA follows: TGCGCCAGCAGCTTGGCCGGGACAGATGACTACGAGCAGTACTTC.

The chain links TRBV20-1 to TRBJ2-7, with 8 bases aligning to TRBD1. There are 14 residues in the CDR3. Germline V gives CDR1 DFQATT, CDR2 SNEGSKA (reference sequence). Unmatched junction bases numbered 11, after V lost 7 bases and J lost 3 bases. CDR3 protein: CSVEGDRNYYEQYF. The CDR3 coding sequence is TGCAGTGTTGAGGGGGACAGGAACTACTACGAGCAGTACTTC.

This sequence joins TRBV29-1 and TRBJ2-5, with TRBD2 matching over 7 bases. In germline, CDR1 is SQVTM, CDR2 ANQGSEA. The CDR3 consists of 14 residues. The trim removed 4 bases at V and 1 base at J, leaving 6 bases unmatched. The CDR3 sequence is CSVVNGLVQETQYF. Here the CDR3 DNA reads TGCAGCGTTGTGAACGGACTAGTCCAAGAGACCCAGTACTTC.

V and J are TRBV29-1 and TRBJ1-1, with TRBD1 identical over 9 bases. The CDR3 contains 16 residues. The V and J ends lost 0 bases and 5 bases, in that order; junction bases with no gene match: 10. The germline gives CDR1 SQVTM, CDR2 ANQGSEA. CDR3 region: CSVEDPGQGRDTEAFF. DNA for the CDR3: TGCAGCGTTGAAGATCCCGGACAGGGGCGAGATACTGAAGCTTTCTTT.

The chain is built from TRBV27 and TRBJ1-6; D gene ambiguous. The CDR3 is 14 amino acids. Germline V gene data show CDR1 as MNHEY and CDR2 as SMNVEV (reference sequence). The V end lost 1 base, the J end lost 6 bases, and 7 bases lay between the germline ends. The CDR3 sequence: CASSLFGTNSPLHF. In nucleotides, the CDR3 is TGTGCCAGCAGTTTATTCGGTACTAATTCACCCCTCCACTTT.

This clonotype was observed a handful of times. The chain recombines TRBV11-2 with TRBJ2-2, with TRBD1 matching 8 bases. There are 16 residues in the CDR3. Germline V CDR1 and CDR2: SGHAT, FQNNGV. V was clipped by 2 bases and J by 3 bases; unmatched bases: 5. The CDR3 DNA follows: TGTGCCAGCAGCTTAAGGACAGGGCGGGACACCGGGGAGCTGTTTTTT. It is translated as CASSLRTGRDTGELFF.

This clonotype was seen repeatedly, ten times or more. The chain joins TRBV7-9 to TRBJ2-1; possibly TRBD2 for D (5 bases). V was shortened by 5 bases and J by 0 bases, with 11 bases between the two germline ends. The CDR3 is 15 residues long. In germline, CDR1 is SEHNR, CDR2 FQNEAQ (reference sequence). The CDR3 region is CASSNSESSYNEQFF. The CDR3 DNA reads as TGTGCCAGCAGCAATAGCGAGAGCTCCTACAATGAGCAGTTCTTC.

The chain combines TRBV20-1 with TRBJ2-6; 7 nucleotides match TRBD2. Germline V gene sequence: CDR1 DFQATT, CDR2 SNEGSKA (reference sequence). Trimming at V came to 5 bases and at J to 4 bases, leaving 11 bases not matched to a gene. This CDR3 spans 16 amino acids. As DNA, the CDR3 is TGCAGTGCTGCCGGGACTAACCCACCCGGGGCCAACGTCCTGACTTTC. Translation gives CSAAGTNPPGANVLTF.

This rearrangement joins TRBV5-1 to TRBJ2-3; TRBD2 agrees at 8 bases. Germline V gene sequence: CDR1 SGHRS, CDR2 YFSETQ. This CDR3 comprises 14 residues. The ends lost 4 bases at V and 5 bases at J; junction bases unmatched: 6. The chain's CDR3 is CASSHPAGGDTQYF. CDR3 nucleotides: TGCGCCAGCAGCCATCCGGCGGGAGGAGATACGCAGTATTTT.